Reported below is one TCR beta chain. Its target is unknown. The record originates from a study of T cell responses to AZD1222 COVID-19 vaccine. Study-wide findings and caveats: Recipients of two AZD1222 doses showed rising Spike-specific TCR breadth and depth. Dominant at 160-218 and 743-854, vaccine-associated CD4 TCRs also spanned spike. The study identified only 6 or 7 AZD1222 recipients as seropositive at baseline.

TCRdb keeps only in-frame clones here, not all; method: immunoSEQ multiplex PCR. The data show 200,000 to 250,000 clones, roughly 94% seen once. This CDR3 has 13 amino acids. Germline loops: CDR1 MNHNS, CDR2 SASEGT. Trimming cost V 2 bases and J 4 bases, with 7 bases left between them. The V and J genes are TRBV6-1 and TRBJ2-3; D gene ambiguous. The sample was peripheral blood, taken 28 days after the second dose of the MenACWY control vaccine. The receptor's source is an adult who received the MenACWY meningococcal vaccine as a control. CDR3 sequence (DNA): TGTGCCAGCAGTGAACTTAAGGCAGATACGCAGTATTTT. Translation gives CASSELKADTQYF.